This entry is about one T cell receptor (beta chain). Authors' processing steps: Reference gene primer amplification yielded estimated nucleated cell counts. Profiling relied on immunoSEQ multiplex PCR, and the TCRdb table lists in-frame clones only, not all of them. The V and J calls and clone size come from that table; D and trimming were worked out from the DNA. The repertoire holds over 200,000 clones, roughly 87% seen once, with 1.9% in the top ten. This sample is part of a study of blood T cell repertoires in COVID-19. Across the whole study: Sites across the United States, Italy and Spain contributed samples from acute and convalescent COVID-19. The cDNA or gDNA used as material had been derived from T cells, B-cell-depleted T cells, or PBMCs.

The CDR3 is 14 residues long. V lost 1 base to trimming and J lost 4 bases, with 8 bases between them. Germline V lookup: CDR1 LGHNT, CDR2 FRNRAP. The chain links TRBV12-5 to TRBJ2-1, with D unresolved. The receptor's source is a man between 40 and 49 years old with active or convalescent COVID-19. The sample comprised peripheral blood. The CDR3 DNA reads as TGTGCTAGTGGTTTGGGAATAACTTACAATGAGCAGTTCTTC. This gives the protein CASGLGITYNEQFF. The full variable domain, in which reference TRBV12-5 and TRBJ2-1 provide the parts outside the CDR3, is DARVTQTPRHKVTEMGQEVTMRCQPILGHNTVFWYRQTMMQGLELLAYFRNRAPLDDSGMPKDRFSAEMPDATLATLKIQPSEPRDSAVYFCASGLGITYNEQFFGPGTRLTVL.